The present entry profiles one TCR beta chain with its context. The protocol was immunoSEQ multiplex PCR, while the TCRdb copy is restricted to in-frame clones and leaves out a portion. The table lists fewer than 50,000 clones, around nine tenths of them singletons. The entry originates in a study of T cell changes during pregnancy in multiple sclerosis. This specimen was CD4+ T cells from peripheral blood mononuclear cells, taken in the second trimester of pregnancy. This clonotype originated in a female donor in good health, enrolled as a control in a pregnancy study.

CDR3 sequence reads: CASSLASGSGNTIYF. DNA of the CDR3: TGTGCCAGCAGCTTAGCGAGCGGGTCTGGAAACACCATATATTTT. The V gene is TRBV7-2, the J gene TRBJ1-3, with D unresolved. Trimming shortened V by 0 bases and J by 1 base, and 7 bases separated the two germline ends. Germline CDR1 and CDR2: SGHTA and FQGNSA. This CDR3 region has 15 residues.